This TCR beta chain was sequenced during a study of T cell responses to AZD1222 COVID-19 vaccine (dated by TCRdb to about 2021). As for the study more broadly: Because spike-specific TCR depth and breadth did not differ between the two schedules, AZD1222 recipients who got a second dose at roughly 4 weeks were pooled with those who got a second dose at roughly 12 weeks. TCR sequencing covered approximately 230 trial participants: about 210 given two doses of AZD1222 and approximately 26 given two doses of MenACWY control vaccine. Trial participants were enrolled by age into subgroups of 18-55, 56-69 and 70-plus years, and about 150, 27 and 61 TCR-sequenced participants, respectively, were included in these subgroups. Study-level results and caveats: A significant rise in spike-specific TCR breadth and depth was observed after two AZD1222 doses relative to day 0 and relative to MenACWY recipients. Conclusions about previously exposed vaccinees are limited, since just a handful of AZD1222 recipients were seropositive for SARS-CoV-2 at baseline. CD4 TCRs associated with the vaccine covered the entire spike protein, and the dominant responses were in regions 160-218 and 743-854. Reportedly, close to half of the unique spike-specific TCRs recognized epitopes lying outside the regions that are mutated in the B.1.351 and B.1.1.7 variants. Participants were mostly white British and included more females than males, and it was suggested by the authors that clonal diversity may have been underestimated. In the small 56-69-year group, the increase in depth fell short of significance, most likely because of low power. Because no day 14 peak-response samples were available, repertoires were characterized only after the peak T cell response.

The time point label of this sample denotes: baseline before first vaccination. Vaccinee samples were obtained from the UK trials COV001 and COV002, which included a single-blind randomized controlled phase 2/3 trial of AZD1222 (ChAdOx1 nCoV-19) in healthy adults. For TCRbeta chain sequencing, PBMC samples from trial participants were taken at day 0 and at day 28 after the second dose. As concerns this clone: What antigen it recognizes has not been identified. One base away there is no much larger clone; base qualities are not given.

The CDR3 regions of human TCRbeta chains were analyzed by immunosequencing. For the original study's pipeline: Repertoire TCRs were matched against a reference library of SARS-CoV-2-specific TCRs generated with the MIRA antigen-specificity platform. Breadth meant the fraction of unique TCRs that were SARS-CoV-2-associated, whereas depth meant the fraction of total T cells that were SARS-CoV-2-associated. Using the MIRA data, each spike-specific TCR was mapped to the spike region that the TCR reacts to and placed in a CD4 or CD8 class. Log10-transformed breadth and depth values were compared by one-way ANOVA with Sidak's multiple comparisons tests. TCRdb holds this immuneACCESS table with in-frame rearrangements only. Some clones are missing; in checked studies, unresolved V genes explain under half, and the rest has no known cause. The V and J calls and clone size are taken from that table; D and trimming were inferred from the DNA. The sample table shows approximately 65,000 clones, and over 60% are seen once. The ten top clones hold 11% to 15% of the sample.

Based on the germline V gene (reference sequence), the CDR1 and CDR2 sequences are DFQATT and SNEGSKA. Measured from the cysteine to the phenylalanine, the CDR3 is 12 residues long. Only the CDR3 portion is preserved as DNA: 36 bases, with reading frame beginning at the first base. V is shortened by 3 bases, J by 1 base, and the region joining them spans 6 bases. The sequencing here drew on peripheral blood, taken on day 0 of AZD1222 vaccination. The rearrangement joined TRBV20-1 to TRBJ1-2; the D gene assignment is ambiguous. This clonotype was sampled from an adult in good health. The CDR3 in this case is CSASRVNYGYTF. The DNA sequence is as follows: TGCAGTGCTAGTCGCGTTAACTATGGCTACACCTTC.